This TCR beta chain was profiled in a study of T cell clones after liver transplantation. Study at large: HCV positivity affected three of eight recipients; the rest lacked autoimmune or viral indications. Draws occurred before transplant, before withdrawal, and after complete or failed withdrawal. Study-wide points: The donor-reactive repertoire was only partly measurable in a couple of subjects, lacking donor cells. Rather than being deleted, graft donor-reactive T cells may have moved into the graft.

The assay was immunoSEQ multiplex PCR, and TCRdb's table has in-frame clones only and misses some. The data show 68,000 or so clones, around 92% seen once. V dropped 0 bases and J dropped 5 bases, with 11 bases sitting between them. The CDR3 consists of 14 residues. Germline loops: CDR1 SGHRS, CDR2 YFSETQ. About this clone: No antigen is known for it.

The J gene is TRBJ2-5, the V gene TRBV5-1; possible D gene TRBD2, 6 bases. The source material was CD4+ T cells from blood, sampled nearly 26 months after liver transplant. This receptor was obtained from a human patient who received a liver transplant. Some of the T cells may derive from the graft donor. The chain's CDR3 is CASSLVGGSETQYF. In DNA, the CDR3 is TGCGCCAGCAGCTTGGTCGGGGGTTCGGAGACCCAGTACTTC.